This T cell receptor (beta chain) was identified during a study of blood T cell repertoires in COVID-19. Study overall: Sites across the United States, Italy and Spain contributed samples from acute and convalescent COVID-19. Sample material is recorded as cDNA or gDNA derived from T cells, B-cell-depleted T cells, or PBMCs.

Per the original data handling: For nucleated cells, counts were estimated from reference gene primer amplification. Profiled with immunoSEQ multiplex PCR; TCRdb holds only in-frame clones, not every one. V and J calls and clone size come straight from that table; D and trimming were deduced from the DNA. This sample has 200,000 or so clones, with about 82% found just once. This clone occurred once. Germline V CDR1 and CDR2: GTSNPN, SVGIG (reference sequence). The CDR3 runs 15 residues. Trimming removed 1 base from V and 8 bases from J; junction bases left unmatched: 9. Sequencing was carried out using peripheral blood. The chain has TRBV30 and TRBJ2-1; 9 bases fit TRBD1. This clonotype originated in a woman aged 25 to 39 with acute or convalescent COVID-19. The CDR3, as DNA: TGTGCCTGGAGTGAAACAGGGGGCGTTTTGGATGAGCAGTTCTTC. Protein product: CAWSETGGVLDEQFF.